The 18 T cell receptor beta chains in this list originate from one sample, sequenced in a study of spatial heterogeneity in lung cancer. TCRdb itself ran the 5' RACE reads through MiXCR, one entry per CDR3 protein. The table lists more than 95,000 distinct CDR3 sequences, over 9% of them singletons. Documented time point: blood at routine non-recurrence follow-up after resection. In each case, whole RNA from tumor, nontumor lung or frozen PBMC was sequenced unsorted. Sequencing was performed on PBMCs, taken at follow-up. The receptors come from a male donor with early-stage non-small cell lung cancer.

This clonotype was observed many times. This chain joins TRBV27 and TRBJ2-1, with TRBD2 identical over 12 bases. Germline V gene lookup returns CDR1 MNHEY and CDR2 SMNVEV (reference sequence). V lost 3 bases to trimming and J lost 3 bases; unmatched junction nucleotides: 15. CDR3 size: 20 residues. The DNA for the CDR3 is TGTGCCAGCAGTTTGGGGGAACCGGGACTAGCGGGCCTGAACTACAATGAGCAGTTCTTC. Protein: CASSLGEPGLAGLNYNEQFF.

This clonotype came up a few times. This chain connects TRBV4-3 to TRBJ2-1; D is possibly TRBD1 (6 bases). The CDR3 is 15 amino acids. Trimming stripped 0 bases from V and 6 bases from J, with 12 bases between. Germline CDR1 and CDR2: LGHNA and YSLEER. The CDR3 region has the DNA TGCGCCAGCAGCCAAGAGCCCGTGGGGGCCAATGAGCAGTTCTTC. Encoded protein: CASSQEPVGANEQFF.

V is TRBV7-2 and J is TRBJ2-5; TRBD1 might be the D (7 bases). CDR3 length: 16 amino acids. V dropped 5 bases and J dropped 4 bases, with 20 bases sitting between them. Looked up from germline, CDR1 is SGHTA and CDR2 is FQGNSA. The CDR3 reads CASSQGQAGLRETQYF. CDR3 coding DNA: TGTGCCAGCAGCCAAGGACAGGCGGGATTGAGAGAGACCCAGTACTTC.

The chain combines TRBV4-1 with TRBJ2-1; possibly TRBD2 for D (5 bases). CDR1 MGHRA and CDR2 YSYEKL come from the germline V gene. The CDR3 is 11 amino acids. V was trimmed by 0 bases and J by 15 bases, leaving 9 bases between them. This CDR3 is CASSQEREWFF. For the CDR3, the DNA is TGCGCCAGCAGCCAAGAGAGGGAGTGGTTCTTC.

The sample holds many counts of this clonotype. Here the CDR3 DNA reads TGCGCCAGCAGCTTGGCCGCCAGGAACTATGGCTACACCTTC. This sequence encodes CASSLAARNYGYTF. The J gene is TRBJ1-2, the V gene TRBV5-1; D uncertain. Germline assignment: CDR1 SGHRS and CDR2 YFSETQ. The CDR3 length is 14 residues. V gave up 0 bases and J gave up 2 bases, with 8 bases separating them.

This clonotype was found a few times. The CDR3 sequence is CASSSNSGGPTETQYF. Written as DNA, the CDR3 is TGTGCCAGCAGCTCAAATTCCGGGGGGCCTACAGAGACCCAGTACTTC. The chain couples TRBV5-5 to TRBJ2-5; weak D call: TRBD2 (7 bases). Germline lookup yields CDR1 SGHKS and CDR2 YYEKEE (reference sequence). V was pared by 3 bases and J by 4 bases, with 19 bases between. There are 16 residues in the CDR3.

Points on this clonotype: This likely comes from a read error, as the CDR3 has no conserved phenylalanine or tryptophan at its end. In nucleotides, the CDR3 is TGTGCCAGCAGAAAAGAGGGGCCCCAGCATTCT. Its protein product is CASRKEGPQHS. This chain joins TRBV28 and TRBJ1-5; D is undetermined. Looked up from germline, CDR1 is MDHEN and CDR2 is SYDVKM. This CDR3 spans 11 amino acids. Trimming removed 6 bases from V and 9 bases from J, with 9 bases in between.

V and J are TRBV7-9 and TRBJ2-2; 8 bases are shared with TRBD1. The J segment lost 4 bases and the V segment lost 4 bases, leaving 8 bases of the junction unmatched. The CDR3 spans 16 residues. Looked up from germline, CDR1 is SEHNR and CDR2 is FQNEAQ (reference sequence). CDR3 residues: CASSSLTRGRTGELFF. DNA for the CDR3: TGTGCCAGCAGCTCGCTAACCAGGGGGCGCACCGGGGAGCTGTTTTTT. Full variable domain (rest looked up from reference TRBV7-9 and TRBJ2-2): DTGVSQNPRHKITKRGQNVTFRCDPISEHNRLYWYRQTLGQGPEFLTYFQNEAQLEKSRLLSDRFSAERPKGSFSTLEIQRTEQGDSAMYLCASSSLTRGRTGELFFGEGSRLTVL.

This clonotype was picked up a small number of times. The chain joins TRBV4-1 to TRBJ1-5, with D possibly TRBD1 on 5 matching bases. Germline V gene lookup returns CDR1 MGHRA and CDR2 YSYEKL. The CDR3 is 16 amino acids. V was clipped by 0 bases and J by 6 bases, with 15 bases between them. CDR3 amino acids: CASSQDPQGGAQPQHF. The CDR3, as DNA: TGCGCCAGCAGCCAAGATCCCCAGGGTGGAGCTCAGCCCCAGCATTTT.

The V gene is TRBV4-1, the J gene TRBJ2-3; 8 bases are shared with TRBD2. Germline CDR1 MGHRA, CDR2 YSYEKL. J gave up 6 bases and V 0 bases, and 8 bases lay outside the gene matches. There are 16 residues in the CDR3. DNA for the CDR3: TGCGCCAGCAGCCAAGATATGGCTAGCGGGTTTGATACGCAGTATTTT. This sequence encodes CASSQDMASGFDTQYF.

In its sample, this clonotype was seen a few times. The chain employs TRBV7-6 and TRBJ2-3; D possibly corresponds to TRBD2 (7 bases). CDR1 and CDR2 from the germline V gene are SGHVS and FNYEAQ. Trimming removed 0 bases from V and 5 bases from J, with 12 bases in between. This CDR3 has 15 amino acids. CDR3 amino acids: CASSLAGGREDTQYF. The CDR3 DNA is TGTGCCAGCAGCTTAGCGGGGGGGCGTGAAGATACGCAGTATTTT.

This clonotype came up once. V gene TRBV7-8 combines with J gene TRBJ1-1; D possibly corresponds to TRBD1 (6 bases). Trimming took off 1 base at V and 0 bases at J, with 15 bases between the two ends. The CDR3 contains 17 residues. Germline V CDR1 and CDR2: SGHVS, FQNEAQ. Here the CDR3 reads CASSLGTVDSLNTEAFF. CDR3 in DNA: TGTGCCAGCAGCTTAGGGACTGTGGACAGCTTGAACACTGAAGCTTTCTTT.

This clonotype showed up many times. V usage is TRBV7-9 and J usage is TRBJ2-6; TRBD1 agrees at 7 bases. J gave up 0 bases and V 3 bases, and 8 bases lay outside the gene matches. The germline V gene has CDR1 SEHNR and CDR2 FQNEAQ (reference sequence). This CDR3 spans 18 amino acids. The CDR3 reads CASSLGQTGPSGANVLTF. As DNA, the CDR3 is TGTGCCAGCAGCTTGGGACAGACCGGCCCCTCTGGGGCCAACGTCCTGACTTTC.

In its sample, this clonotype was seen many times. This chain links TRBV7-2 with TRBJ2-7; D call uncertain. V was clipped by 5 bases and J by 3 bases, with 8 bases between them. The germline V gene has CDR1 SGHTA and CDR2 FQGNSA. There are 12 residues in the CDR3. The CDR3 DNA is TGTGCCAGCAGCCTTCTCTACTACGAGCAGTACTTC. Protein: CASSLLYYEQYF.

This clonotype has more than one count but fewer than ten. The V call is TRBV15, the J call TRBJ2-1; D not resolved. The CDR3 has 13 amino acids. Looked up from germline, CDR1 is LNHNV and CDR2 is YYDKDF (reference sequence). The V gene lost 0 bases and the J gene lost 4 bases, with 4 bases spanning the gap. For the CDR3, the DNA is TGTGCCACCAGCAGAGACAGTTACAATGAGCAGTTCTTC. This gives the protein CATSRDSYNEQFF.

CDR3 nucleotide sequence: TGTGCCAGCAGTTGGGACAGGGGCACCGGGGAGCTGTTTTTT. Its translation: CASSWDRGTGELFF. The rearrangement uses TRBV6-5 and TRBJ2-2; 10 nucleotides line up with TRBD1. The CDR3 consists of 14 residues. The V gene's germline CDR1 is MNHEY and CDR2 SVGAGI. V shed 4 bases and J 4 bases; nucleotides not matched to a gene: 0.

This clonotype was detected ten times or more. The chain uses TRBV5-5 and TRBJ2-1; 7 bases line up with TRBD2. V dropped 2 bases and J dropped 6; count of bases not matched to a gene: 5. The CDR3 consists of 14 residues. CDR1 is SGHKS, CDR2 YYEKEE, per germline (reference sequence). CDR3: CASSFTGRSNEQFF. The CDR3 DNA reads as TGTGCCAGCAGCTTTACCGGGAGGAGCAATGAGCAGTTCTTC.

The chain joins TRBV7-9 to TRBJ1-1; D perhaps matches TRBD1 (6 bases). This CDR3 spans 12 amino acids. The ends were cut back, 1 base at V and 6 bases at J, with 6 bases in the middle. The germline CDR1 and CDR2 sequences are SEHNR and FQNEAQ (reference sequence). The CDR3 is CASSLEGAEAFF. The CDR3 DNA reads TGTGCCAGCAGCTTAGAGGGGGCTGAAGCTTTCTTT.